Only one count was recorded for the clone carrying this TCR beta chain. These data originate in a study of blood T cell repertoires in COVID-19. Across the study: COVID-19 samples, acute and convalescent, were from the United States, Italy and Spain.

The CDR3 runs 14 residues. Germline V gene sequence: CDR1 MNHEY, CDR2 SVGEGT. Trimming removed 2 bases at V and 4 bases at J, with 11 bases between. Assay: immunoSEQ multiplex PCR; the TCRdb copy retains only in-frame clones and omits some. The table has some 97,000 clones, roughly 92% seen once; the top ten hold 5.7%. Material for sequencing was peripheral blood. The rearrangement joins TRBV6-2 or TRBV6-3 to TRBJ1-1, with D maybe TRBD1 (5 bases). The clonotype originates from a man in his sixties or seventies with acute or convalescent COVID-19. The CDR3 coding sequence is TGTGCCAGCAGTTACGGCGGGGGAAGCACTGAAGCTTTCTTT. Translating gives CASSYGGGSTEAFF.